The T cell receptor (beta chain) under discussion was sequenced for a study of T cell responses to AZD1222 COVID-19 vaccine. The CDR3 length is 15 residues. The V gene lost 3 bases and the J gene lost 6 bases, with 14 bases spanning the gap. In germline, CDR1 is KGHDR, CDR2 SFDVKD. TCRdb keeps only in-frame clones here, not all; method: immunoSEQ multiplex PCR. The sample consists of roughly 130,000 clones, around 94% of them appearing once. Overall study results and limits: Clonal diversity may have been underestimated, and the donors were mostly white British, with more females than males. Sampled repertoires all dated from after the peak T cell response. Spike-specific TCR repertoires showed rising breadth and depth after two AZD1222 doses.

In its sample, this clone was seen once. The antigen is not known. This TCR came from an adult in good health. The sample in question was peripheral blood, obtained on day 0 of AZD1222 vaccination. The J gene is TRBJ2-1, the V gene TRBV24-1; D not resolved. CDR3 DNA: TGTGCCACCAGTGATATGTGGGATTCAGTCAATGAGCAGTTCTTC. Translation gives CATSDMWDSVNEQFF.